Listed here are 26 T cell receptor beta chains from one sample, sequenced in a study of T cells in Graves' hyperthyroidism and ophthalmopathy. TCR beta CDR3 region amplification was performed from RNA transcripts. The HTBI set primed first-round TCR CDR3 RT-PCR. TCRdb independently ran MiXCR on the multiplex PCR reads; one entry per CDR3 protein. The repertoire holds around 180,000 distinct CDR3 sequences, with about 15% as singletons. Sequencing input: blood. The receptor source for this set is a woman in her forties or fifties with Graves' hyperthyroidism.

This clonotype was seen at least ten times. This chain links TRBV19 with TRBJ1-5, with D tentatively TRBD1 (5 bases). V was cut by 3 bases and J by 0 bases, with 6 bases left in between. Germline CDR1 is LNHDA and CDR2 is SQIVND (reference sequence). This CDR3 has 14 residues. In DNA form, the CDR3 reads TGTGCCAGTAGTATTAGGGGTAGCAATCAGCCCCAGCATTTT. Encoded protein: CASSIRGSNQPQHF.

The rearrangement links TRBV2 to TRBJ1-1; a weak D match, TRBD1 (5 bases). CDR1 is SNHLY, CDR2 FYNNEI, per germline. Trimming shortened V by 7 bases and J by 0 bases, and 15 bases separated the two germline ends. The CDR3 consists of 15 residues. The CDR3 DNA is TGTGCCAGCAACGACCAGGGAGGTCTGAACACTGAAGCTTTCTTT. It specifies CASNDQGGLNTEAFF.

This clonotype has a single count. J is TRBJ2-5 and V is TRBV12-3 or TRBV12-4; D is undetermined. CDR3 length equals 12 residues. Deletions cut 5 bases from V and 7 bases from J, with 11 bases between. The CDR3 nucleotides are TGTGCCAGCAGTGACGCAGAGTTGACCCAGTACTTC. Its translation is CASSDAELTQYF.

This clonotype came up once. This chain joins TRBV2 and TRBJ1-5, with a possible D match to TRBD1 (5 bases). Germline CDR1 is SNHLY and CDR2 is FYNNEI. This CDR3 region has 15 residues. With 11 bases removed from V and 3 bases from J, the gap between germline ends came to 20 bases. CDR3 loop: CAGGDRGQNNQPQHF. The DNA for the CDR3 is TGTGCCGGGGGGGATAGGGGCCAGAACAATCAGCCCCAGCATTTT.

This clonotype was recorded many times. The gene calls are TRBV2 and TRBJ1-4, with D tentatively TRBD1 (6 bases). This CDR3 has 14 amino acids. The V gene lost 3 bases and the J gene lost 2 bases, with 7 bases spanning the gap. Germline CDR1 SNHLY, CDR2 FYNNEI. The CDR3 is CASSDTGTNEKLFF. CDR3 nucleotides: TGTGCCAGCAGTGATACAGGGACTAATGAAAAACTGTTTTTT.

At least ten counts were recorded for this clonotype. The rearrangement joins TRBV6-2 or TRBV6-3 to TRBJ1-1, with 9 positions matching TRBD1. CDR3 size: 14 residues. Germline CDR1 MNHEY, CDR2 SVGEGT. V gave up 7 bases and J gave up 7 bases; unmatched junction bases: 10. CDR3 residues: CASTNHRGRSEAFF. The DNA of the CDR3 is TGTGCCAGCACCAATCACAGGGGGCGAAGTGAAGCTTTCTTT.

This clonotype has ten or more counts. The chain is built from TRBV9 and TRBJ1-4; weak D call: TRBD1 (5 bases). The CDR3 is made up of 14 amino acids. Trimming stripped 4 bases from V and 10 bases from J, with 17 bases between. Germline loops: CDR1 SGDLS, CDR2 YYNGEE. CDR3 in DNA: TGTGCCAGCAGCCCGGACGGGACTACGGGAAAACTGTTTTTT. Amino acids: CASSPDGTTGKLFF.

The chain carries TRBV12-3 or TRBV12-4 and TRBJ2-3; TRBD1 matches 8 bases. CDR3 length: 15 residues. V lost 6 bases and J lost 4; bases outside the gene matches: 9. The CDR3 reads CASSLSGGLADTQYF. The CDR3 DNA reads as TGTGCCAGCAGCTTGTCAGGGGGCCTCGCAGATACGCAGTATTTT.

In DNA, the CDR3 is TGTGCCAGCAGCTTAATGGGGGGGGGCCAGGATGAGCAGTTCTTC. It encodes CASSLMGGGQDEQFF. The chain links TRBV7-3 to TRBJ2-1; possible D gene TRBD2, 7 bases. CDR3 size: 15 residues. From germline, CDR1 is SGHTA and CDR2 FQGTGA. Trimming took off 1 base at V and 8 bases at J, with 15 bases between the two ends.

This clonotype was observed many times. The V and J genes are TRBV19 and TRBJ2-7, with 13 bases fitting TRBD2. Trimming took 6 bases from V and 4 from J; bases not matched to a gene: 6. The CDR3 covers 15 residues. Germline-derived CDR1 and CDR2 are LNHDA and SQIVND (reference sequence). CDR3 DNA: TGTGCCAGTAGCGCGGGGACTAGCGGGGCTTACGAGCAGTACTTC. Residues: CASSAGTSGAYEQYF. Looking up the rest from reference TRBV19 and TRBJ2-7 gives the full variable domain: DGGITQSPKYLFRKEGQNVTLSCEQNLNHDAMYWYRQDPGQGLRLIYYSQIVNDFQKGDIAEGYSVSREKKESFPLTVTSAQKNPTAFYLCASSAGTSGAYEQYFGPGTRLTVT.

V and J are TRBV15 and TRBJ2-3; 9 bases line up with TRBD1. Germline V CDR1 and CDR2: LNHNV, YYDKDF (reference sequence). The CDR3 spans 15 residues. V gave up 3 bases and J gave up 5 bases; unmatched junction bases: 6. CDR3 residues: CATSRGQGIGDTQYF. The CDR3, as DNA: TGTGCCACCAGCAGGGGACAGGGAATCGGAGATACGCAGTATTTT. Using reference TRBV15 and TRBJ2-3 for the parts outside the CDR3, the full variable domain is DAMVIQNPRYQVTQFGKPVTLSCSQTLNHNVMYWYQQKSSQAPKLLFHYYDKDFNNEADTPDNFQSRRPNTSFCFLDIRSPGLGDTAMYLCATSRGQGIGDTQYFGPGTRLTVL.

Ten or more counts support this clonotype. The rearrangement uses TRBV27 and TRBJ2-3, with TRBD1 identical over 11 bases. In germline, CDR1 is MNHEY, CDR2 SMNVEV (reference sequence). This CDR3 spans 14 amino acids. V was pared by 6 bases and J by 3 bases, with 2 bases of the junction left unmatched. CDR3: CASRGTGGTDTQYF. The CDR3 region has the DNA TGTGCCAGCAGGGGGACAGGGGGAACAGATACGCAGTATTTT.

Concerning this clonotype: Possible read error: a much larger clone is one base away. The chain has TRBV7-6 and TRBJ2-1, with TRBD2 matching 7 bases. Germline CDR1 SGHVS, CDR2 FNYEAQ. The CDR3 length is 16 residues. DNA of the CDR3: TGTGCCAGCAGCTTAGGGGGGGGGAGCTCCTACAATGAGCAGTCCTTC. Its protein is CASSLGGGSSYNEQSF.

The table lists this clonotype with many counts. This chain joins TRBV20-1 and TRBJ2-7; 9 bases fit TRBD1. The V segment lost 7 bases and the J segment 5 bases; nucleotides outside the gene matches: 3. Germline CDR1 is DFQATT and CDR2 is SNEGSKA (reference sequence). This CDR3 contains 11 residues. The CDR3 DNA follows: TGCAGTGGACAGGGGGGGAACGAGCAGTACTTC. Translation gives CSGQGGNEQYF.

This clonotype showed up many times. The chain uses TRBV2 and TRBJ2-3; D is undetermined. The germline gives CDR1 SNHLY, CDR2 FYNNEI. Trimming stripped 4 bases from V and 2 bases from J, with 1 base between. This CDR3 comprises 11 residues. The CDR3 DNA follows: TGTGCCAGCAGTGTCACAGATACGCAGTATTTT. It is translated as CASSVTDTQYF. Supplemented by reference TRBV2 and TRBJ2-3, the full variable domain reads EPEVTQTPSHQVTQMGQEVILRCVPISNHLYFYWYRQILGQKVEFLVSFYNNEISEKSEIFDDQFSVERPDGSNFTLKIRSTKLEDSAMYFCASSVTDTQYFGPGTRLTVL.

This clonotype came up many times. The chain carries TRBV10-2 and TRBJ1-2; unclear D gene. This CDR3 comprises 13 residues. Germline assignment: CDR1 WSHSY and CDR2 SAAADI. Trimming removed 9 bases at V and 2 bases at J, with 13 bases between. This chain's CDR3 is CASREDGNYGYTF. Here the CDR3 DNA reads TGCGCCAGTAGGGAGGATGGGAACTATGGCTACACCTTC.

On this clonotype itself: A much larger clone sits a single nucleotide away, making a read error possible. This chain connects TRBV18 to TRBJ1-1; no clear D. Trimming took off 2 bases at V and 11 bases at J, with 12 bases between the two ends. The length of the CDR3 is 12 residues. Germline values: CDR1 KGHSH, CDR2 LQKENI. CDR3 bases: TGTGCCAGCTCACCAGACAAGGGCTGGGCTTTCTTT. It specifies CASSPDKGWAFF. Drawing the rest from reference TRBV18 and TRBJ1-1, the complete variable domain is NAGVMQNPRHLVRRRGQEARLRCSPMKGHSHVYWYRQLPEEGLKFMVYLQKENIIDESGMPKERFSAEFPKEGPSILRIQQVVRGDSAAYFCASSPDKGWAFFGQGTRLTVV.

This clonotype was seen ten or more times. The chain links TRBV5-1 to TRBJ1-1; weak D call: TRBD1 (5 bases). Germline loops: CDR1 SGHRS, CDR2 YFSETQ. CDR3 length: 12 amino acids. V was cut by 5 bases and J by 3 bases, with 8 bases left in between. The CDR3 loop reads CASSRGDTEAFF. CDR3 DNA sequence: TGCGCCAGCAGTCGGGGGGACACTGAAGCTTTCTTT.

This chain connects TRBV27 to TRBJ2-7; 10 nucleotides align to TRBD2. Germline V lookup: CDR1 MNHEY, CDR2 SMNVEV (reference sequence). V lost 4 bases to trimming and J lost 7 bases; unmatched junction nucleotides: 10. The CDR3 sequence is 15 residues long. CDR3 loop: CASSSSAGGLLEQYF. The CDR3 region has the DNA TGTGCCAGCAGTTCATCAGCGGGAGGGCTATTGGAGCAGTACTTC.

This clonotype has a handful of counts. The V call is TRBV7-3, the J call TRBJ1-3, with D unclear. Trimming left V 6 bases short and J 2 bases short, with 17 bases between. The CDR3 runs 16 residues. Germline-derived CDR1 and CDR2 are SGHTA and FQGTGA. CDR3 coding DNA: TGTGCCAGCAGTCCCCGGCCCTGGGGTCCTGGAAACACCATATATTTT. The encoded protein is CASSPRPWGPGNTIYF.

In regard to this clonotype: A much larger clone lies one base from this, so it may be a read error. The chain employs TRBV6-1 and TRBJ2-1; a weak D match, TRBD1 (7 bases). V lost 4 bases and J lost 8, with 15 bases in between. Germline V gene sequence: CDR1 MNHNS, CDR2 SASEGT. The CDR3 has 14 residues. CDR3 DNA sequence: TGTGCCAGCAGTGGGACAGGCGGGGAGGATGAGCAGTTCTTC. This sequence encodes CASSGTGGEDEQFF.

This clonotype showed up many times. The rearrangement joins TRBV2 to TRBJ2-4; TRBD1 aligns across 7 bases. V trimming: 2 bases; J trimming: 4 bases; junction bases outside the gene matches: 2. Germline CDR1 and CDR2: SNHLY and FYNNEI. This CDR3 region has 14 residues. CDR3 residues: CASSERGRKNIQYF. The DNA for the CDR3 is TGTGCCAGCAGTGAAAGGGGGCGGAAAAACATTCAGTACTTC.

This clonotype has ten or more counts. J is TRBJ2-4 and V is TRBV27; D may correspond to TRBD1 or TRBD2 (6 bases each). Germline V gene lookup returns CDR1 MNHEY and CDR2 SMNVEV (reference sequence). The V gene lost 2 bases and the J gene lost 9 bases, with 11 bases spanning the gap. The CDR3 loop spans 13 amino acids. For the CDR3, the DNA is TGTGCCAGCAGTTTACAGGGGAGGACCATTCAGTACTTC. Protein sequence: CASSLQGRTIQYF.

This clonotype has a count of ten or more. The CDR3 DNA follows: TGTGCCAGCAGTTACGTTCAGCCCACCGGGGAGCTGTTTTTT. It translates to CASSYVQPTGELFF. This chain connects TRBV6-2 or TRBV6-3 to TRBJ2-2; D unclear. This CDR3 has 14 residues. CDR1 and CDR2 (germline): MNHEY, SVGEGT. V was trimmed by 2 bases and J by 4 bases, leaving 8 bases between them.

The V call is TRBV20-1, the J call TRBJ1-4; D is uncertain. Germline CDR1 DFQATT, CDR2 SNEGSKA (reference sequence). This CDR3 region has 14 residues. Trimming stripped 6 bases from V and 12 bases from J, with 23 bases between. CDR3 in DNA: TGCAGTGCGAAACCGAATACGAATAGAGGTGAACTGTTTTTT. Translated: CSAKPNTNRGELFF.

V is TRBV7-3 and J is TRBJ2-5; no clear D. The CDR3 consists of 15 residues. Trimming shortened V by 2 bases and J by 4 bases, and 14 bases separated the two germline ends. Germline V gene sequence: CDR1 SGHTA, CDR2 FQGTGA. The CDR3 DNA reads TGTGCCAGCAGCTTATCTGGCAATACGGGAGAGACCCAGTACTTC. Protein: CASSLSGNTGETQYF.